Each of the 21 T cell receptor beta chains below was sequenced from the same sample in a study of T cells after yellow fever vaccination. Via MiXCR, TCRdb re-called the 5' RACE reads, giving one row per CDR3 protein. The table lists 300,000 to 350,000 distinct CDR3 sequences, around 4.3% of them singletons, with roughly 21% in the top ten. The starting material was PBMCs, obtained 15 days after the yellow fever booster vaccination. These receptors all stem from a man between 18 and 29 years old who received the YFV17D yellow fever vaccine.

This clonotype has more than one count but fewer than ten. The gene calls are TRBV21-1 and TRBJ1-2; whether TRBD1, the table's D call, matches the DNA was not checked. TRBV21-1 is a pseudogene locus. CDR3 length equals 15 residues. The CDR3 loop is CASSKATDRGHGYTF. The CDR3 nucleotides read TGTGCCAGCAGCAAAGCCACGGACAGGGGGCATGGCTACACCTTC.

This clonotype was detected many times. V is TRBV10-3 and J is TRBJ1-4; no firm D call. Germline CDR1 is ENHRY and CDR2 is SYGVKD. There are 17 residues in the CDR3. V lost 0 bases to trimming and J lost 4 bases, with 15 bases between them. The CDR3 loop reads CAISESSRSQYNEKLFF. The CDR3, as DNA: TGTGCCATCAGTGAGTCAAGCCGCAGCCAATATAATGAAAAACTGTTTTTT.

A few counts support this clonotype. The gene calls are TRBV7-2 and TRBJ1-2; no clear D gene. The length of the CDR3 is 15 residues. V lost 0 bases, J lost 4 bases, and 12 bases lay in between. Germline CDR1 reads SGHTA; CDR2 reads FQGNSA. The CDR3 loop is CASSLARDVGYGYTF. The CDR3 DNA reads as TGTGCCAGCAGCTTAGCGAGGGATGTGGGCTATGGCTACACCTTC.

This sequence joins TRBV29-1 and TRBJ1-1; 8 bases match TRBD1. The CDR3 covers 11 residues. V was pared by 6 bases and J by 11 bases, with 8 bases of the junction left unmatched. Germline assignment: CDR1 SQVTM and CDR2 ANQGSEA. DNA for the CDR3: TGCAGCGTCAAGGACAGGGCGGGCGCTTTCTTT. Encoded protein: CSVKDRAGAFF.

This clonotype was seen many times. V usage is TRBV29-1 and J usage is TRBJ1-2; D not certain. Between the trimmed V and J ends, which lost 1 base and 6 bases, there was a span of 9 bases. Looked up from germline, CDR1 is SQVTM and CDR2 is ANQGSEA. The CDR3 consists of 12 residues. CDR3 sequence: CSVEGWADGYTF. The CDR3 DNA is TGCAGCGTTGAAGGCTGGGCGGATGGCTACACCTTC.

This chain links TRBV7-8 with TRBJ1-3; tentatively, D is TRBD1 (6 bases). Germline CDR1 is SGHVS and CDR2 is FQNEAQ. V was clipped by 5 bases and J by 2 bases, with 13 bases between them. The CDR3 spans 15 residues. CDR3 protein: CASSPRTVPGNTIYF. As DNA, the CDR3 is TGTGCCAGCAGCCCCCGGACAGTCCCTGGAAACACCATATATTTT.

This clonotype was seen ten or more times. This sequence joins TRBV20-1 and TRBJ1-1, with TRBD1 as a possible D gene (5 bases). This CDR3 spans 14 amino acids. Germline CDR1 reads DFQATT; CDR2 reads SNEGSKA (reference sequence). Trimming took 3 bases from V and 1 from J, leaving 12 bases between them. The CDR3 loop is CSARIGTRNTEAFF. The CDR3 coding sequence is TGCAGTGCTAGGATCGGGACTAGGAACACTGAAGCTTTCTTT.

This clonotype turned up a few times. The chain uses TRBV7-9 and TRBJ1-1, with D uncertain. Per the germline V gene, CDR1 is SEHNR and CDR2 is FQNEAQ (reference sequence). The CDR3 is made up of 11 amino acids. V was cut by 3 bases and J by 6 bases, with 5 bases left in between. The CDR3 coding sequence is TGTGCCAGCAGCTTTGGATCTGAAGCTTTCTTT. This sequence encodes CASSFGSEAFF.

This clonotype was recorded at least ten times. The V gene is TRBV6-1, the J gene TRBJ2-1; 10 bases match TRBD2. The germline gives CDR1 MNHNS, CDR2 SASEGT. CDR3 length: 15 residues. Trimming cost V 7 bases and J 0 bases; bases outside gene matches: 3. DNA of the CDR3: TGTGCCAGCAACCCTAGCGGGGGCTCCTACAATGAGCAGTTCTTC. This encodes CASNPSGGSYNEQFF.

This clonotype was counted only a few times. The chain employs TRBV15 and TRBJ2-3; D tentatively reads TRBD1 or TRBD2 (5 bases each). The CDR3 runs to 15 residues. Germline values: CDR1 LNHNV, CDR2 YYDKDF (reference sequence). The V gene lost 4 bases and the J gene lost 0 bases, with 11 bases spanning the gap. The CDR3 region is CATSIEGRSTDTQYF. CDR3 coding DNA: TGTGCCACCAGCATAGAGGGACGGAGCACAGATACGCAGTATTTT.

This clonotype came up many times. The chain combines TRBV11-2 with TRBJ2-7; D perhaps matches TRBD2 (6 bases). From germline, CDR1 is SGHAT and CDR2 FQNNGV. Trimming took 1 base from V and 0 from J, leaving 13 bases between them. CDR3 length: 16 residues. CDR3 protein: CASSLGEDAYSYEQYF. The CDR3 region has the DNA TGTGCCAGCAGCTTAGGGGAGGACGCATACTCCTACGAGCAGTACTTC.

The J gene is TRBJ2-5, the V gene TRBV5-4, with 9 bases lining up with TRBD1. Germline V gives CDR1 SGHNT, CDR2 YYREEE (reference sequence). The junction had 6 bases not matched to a gene; V was cut back by 4 bases and J by 2 bases. This CDR3 contains 15 residues. The CDR3 DNA sequence: TGTGCCAGCAGCCGCGGCGGACAGGGGCAAGAGACCCAGTACTTC. Translation: CASSRGGQGQETQYF.

The V gene is TRBV7-9, the J gene TRBJ1-2; 8 bases line up with TRBD1. The J segment lost 4 bases and the V segment lost 5 bases, leaving 15 bases of the junction unmatched. Germline CDR1 reads SEHNR; CDR2 reads FQNEAQ (reference sequence). This CDR3 region has 17 residues. CDR3 in DNA: TGTGCCAGCAGCCGTCAAGTGGGGGACAGGCAAACCTATGGCTACACCTTC. It specifies CASSRQVGDRQTYGYTF.

This clonotype was seen at least ten times. The chain has TRBV7-8 and TRBJ2-3; D may be TRBD1 or TRBD2 (6 bases each). CDR1 and CDR2 (germline): SGHVS, FQNEAQ. The CDR3 runs to 15 residues. V was cut by 1 base and J by 5 bases, with 13 bases left in between. The CDR3 spells CASSLVMGGRDTQYF. The CDR3 nucleotides read TGTGCCAGCAGCTTAGTTATGGGGGGCAGAGATACGCAGTATTTT.

This clonotype has at least ten counts. The rearrangement links TRBV7-9 to TRBJ1-1; D is unresolved. Germline V gene data show CDR1 as SEHNR and CDR2 as FQNEAQ (reference sequence). V shed 7 bases and J shed 3 bases, with 15 bases lying between them. The CDR3 covers 14 residues. CDR3 sequence: CASTSSPGHTEAFF. The CDR3 nucleotides read TGTGCCAGCACCTCTTCGCCCGGTCACACTGAAGCTTTCTTT.

In this sample, this clonotype turned up a few times. V usage is TRBV5-1 and J usage is TRBJ1-2; D remains unclear. Trimming cost V 7 bases and J 3 bases, with 19 bases left between them. This CDR3 has 15 amino acids. CDR1 is SGHRS and CDR2 is YFSETQ in the germline V gene. CDR3 nucleotides: TGCGCCAGCTCGGCGACCCGAGTTTTAGACTATGGCTACACCTTC. Translating gives CASSATRVLDYGYTF. The variable domain in full, completed from reference TRBV5-1 and TRBJ1-2, reads KAGVTQTPRYLIKTRGQQVTLSCSPISGHRSVSWYQQTPGQGLQFLFEYFSETQRNKGNFPGRFSGRQFSNSRSEMNVSTLELGDSALYLCASSATRVLDYGYTFGSGTRLTVV.

This clonotype was seen many times. The genes are TRBV7-2 and TRBJ1-6; a weak D match, TRBD1 (6 bases). Germline V gene data show CDR1 as SGHTA and CDR2 as FQGNSA. Trimming took 3 bases from V and 7 from J, leaving 19 bases between them. CDR3 size: 17 residues. The CDR3 DNA reads TGTGCCAGCAGCTTGGGGCTCGGAGGGGGGCAGAATTCACCCCTCCACTTT. Amino acids: CASSLGLGGGQNSPLHF.

The chain uses TRBV19 and TRBJ2-7; no definite D call. Between the trimmed V and J ends, which lost 3 bases and 5 bases, there was a span of 17 bases. CDR1 and CDR2 (germline): LNHDA, SQIVND (reference sequence). The CDR3 extends over 15 amino acids. The chain's CDR3 is CASSIGQRRVNEQYF. For the CDR3, the DNA is TGTGCCAGTAGTATTGGGCAGCGCCGGGTCAACGAGCAGTACTTC.

This clonotype has at least ten counts. The V call is TRBV7-8, the J call TRBJ2-7; TRBD1 is a possible D gene (6 bases). In germline, CDR1 is SGHVS, CDR2 FQNEAQ. Trimming left V 1 base short and J 1 base short, with 11 bases between. CDR3 length: 15 residues. The CDR3 here is CASSLVGGSSYEQYV. In DNA, the CDR3 is TGTGCCAGCAGCTTAGTAGGGGGTAGTTCCTACGAGCAGTACGTC.

This clonotype has ten or more counts. The V call is TRBV29-1, the J call TRBJ2-3; D not certain. The V gene's germline CDR1 is SQVTM and CDR2 ANQGSEA. Trimming stripped 4 bases from V and 8 bases from J, with 22 bases between. CDR3 length equals 15 residues. The CDR3 protein is CSVVGSNQPAGTQYF. In DNA form, the CDR3 reads TGCAGCGTTGTGGGCAGCAACCAACCGGCCGGTACGCAGTATTTT.

This clonotype was counted a few times. V usage is TRBV4-3 and J usage is TRBJ2-7; D is unclear. This CDR3 contains 16 residues. Germline CDR1 reads LGHNA; CDR2 reads YSLEER. Trimming removed 1 base at V and 0 bases at J, with 13 bases between. The CDR3 DNA reads as TGCGCCAGCAGCCAAGGAGGTGGATCTCTCTCCTACGAGCAGTACTTC. It codes for CASSQGGGSLSYEQYF.